Each of the 2 T cell receptor beta chains below was sequenced from the same sample in a study of identifying expanded T cells in peripheral blood (dated by TCRdb to between 2018 and 2020). The protocol used for the library was the immunoSEQ multiplex PCR assay. TCRdb took this table from immuneACCESS and kept in-frame rearrangements with V and J called. Such tables lack part of the clones; where checked against another copy, unresolved V genes explain under half of the gap, and the rest is unexplained. In this sample the table shows around 100,000 clones, about nine tenths of which occur a single time. The ten largest clones add up to 13% to 15% of the sample. What was sequenced was blood. All receptors come from a person between 18 and 75 years old in good health.

This clone was seen only a few times. The chain uses TRBV10-3 and TRBJ1-3, with 10 bases identical to TRBD1. Germline CDR1 reads ENHRY; CDR2 reads SYGVKD. V dropped 4 bases and J dropped 8; count of bases not matched to a gene: 2. The CDR3 contains 13 residues. CDR3 residues: CAISVGQGDTIYF. The CDR3 DNA reads as TGTGCCATCAGTGTAGGACAGGGGGACACCATATATTTT.

This clone has just a few counts. This chain links TRBV2 with TRBJ2-1, with 9 bases that match TRBD1. V gave up 5 bases and J gave up 8 bases; unmatched junction bases: 13. The CDR3 is 16 amino acids. Germline V CDR1 and CDR2: SNHLY, FYNNEI. CDR3 nucleotides: TGTGCCAGCAGTTATTTCGGGACAGGGTTGGGAGATGAGCAGTTCTTC. This translates into CASSYFGTGLGDEQFF.